The T cell receptor (beta chain) under discussion was sequenced for a study of CD8 T cells in Susac syndrome. The study, taken as a whole, reports: In TEMRA cells and active patients, CD8+ clonal expansion in Susac reached its peak. Susac-specific public clones in total CD8+ repertoires numbered some 17; in CD8+ TEMRA repertoires, they numbered about five.

V lost 4 bases, J lost 6 bases, and 12 bases stayed unmatched. The CDR3 runs to 17 residues. Germline V gene lookup returns CDR1 SGHVS and CDR2 FQNEAQ. To note about this clonotype: The antigen is not known.

Reverse transcription of roughly 0.5 to 1 ug RNA was performed with random hexamers. TCRdb passed the immunoSEQ multiplex PCR reads through MiXCR, listing each CDR3 protein once. The sample has around 80,000 distinct CDR3 sequences; under 95% are singletons. This chain links TRBV7-8 with TRBJ2-1, with 10 nucleotides matching TRBD2. This TCR was sampled from a human donor with Susac syndrome. The sample was CD8+ T cells from PBMCs. As DNA, the CDR3 is TGTGCCAGCAGCTCGAGGAGAGTAGCGGGAGGAAGCAATGAGCAGTTCTTC. This encodes CASSSRRVAGGSNEQFF.